One and the same sample provided the 7 T cell receptor beta chains below, sequenced in a study of regulatory T cells in long-lasting Graves disease. Construction of the TCR beta libraries employed iRepertoire HTBI primers in conjunction with Arm-PCR of CDR3 regions. TCRdb used MiXCR to reprocess the multiplex PCR reads, holding one entry per CDR3 protein. The table records about 470,000 distinct CDR3 sequences, about 15% of them present only once. The sample's time point: newly diagnosed GD, antithyroid drugs for less than 3 months. There was RNA extracted from PBMCs, and the TCR library was made from it. This sample was also put to use in a study of T cells in Graves' hyperthyroidism and ophthalmopathy.

The source was peripheral blood mononuclear cells (PBMCs), collected at new diagnosis, from a patient treated with antithyroid drugs. Receptor source: a young woman with Graves disease.

This clonotype was counted many times. V is TRBV7-9 and J is TRBJ1-2, with D possibly being TRBD1 (5 bases). Between the trimmed V and J ends, which lost 4 bases and 8 bases, there was a span of 14 bases. The CDR3 has 13 amino acids. The V gene's germline CDR1 is SEHNR and CDR2 FQNEAQ (reference sequence). The CDR3 region is CASSSGHAQGYTF. In DNA, the CDR3 is TGTGCCAGCAGCTCAGGACACGCTCAGGGCTACACCTTC.

The sample holds many counts of this clonotype. The chain uses TRBV3-1 and TRBJ2-5; either TRBD1 or TRBD2 may supply D (6 bases each). The CDR3 runs 18 residues. Germline loops: CDR1 LGHDT, CDR2 YNNKEL (reference sequence). V was pared by 0 bases and J by 2 bases, with 19 bases between. CDR3 loop: CASSQDVSGGGRQETQYF. As DNA, the CDR3 is TGTGCCAGCAGCCAAGATGTCAGCGGAGGGGGAAGACAAGAGACCCAGTACTTC.

The gene calls are TRBV19 and TRBJ1-2, with a possible D match to TRBD1 (6 bases). CDR3 length: 15 amino acids. V was trimmed by 5 bases and J by 4 bases, leaving 17 bases between them. Germline V gene sequence: CDR1 LNHDA, CDR2 SQIVND (reference sequence). The CDR3 loop is CASSVRGGNSYGYTF. For the CDR3, the DNA is TGTGCCAGTAGTGTCCGAGGGGGGAACTCCTATGGCTACACCTTC.

This clonotype was recorded only once. This likely came from a read error, as a far larger clone is one base away. The conserved closing phenylalanine or tryptophan is absent in this CDR3, likely reflecting a read error. The chain couples TRBV3-1 to TRBJ1-1; D uncertain. V was trimmed by 5 bases and J by 0 bases, leaving 13 bases between them. The CDR3 extends over 15 amino acids. The germline V gene encodes CDR1 LGHDT and CDR2 YNNKEL (reference sequence). CDR3 nucleotide sequence: TGTGCCAGCAGCTTAGTGTCCGGCGTGAACACTGAAGCTTTCTCT. This gives the protein CASSLVSGVNTEAFS.

The table lists this clonotype with many counts. The rearrangement links TRBV12-3 or TRBV12-4 to TRBJ2-1; a weak D match, TRBD2 (5 bases). V shed 3 bases and J shed 7 bases, with 7 bases lying between them. The CDR3 is made up of 12 amino acids. As DNA, the CDR3 is TGTGCCAGCAGTTTCGAGGGTAATGAGCAGTTCTTC. Residues: CASSFEGNEQFF.

This clonotype was seen many times. V is TRBV3-1 and J is TRBJ2-3, with D possibly being TRBD2 (6 bases). The germline V and J ends were trimmed by 1 base and 12 bases, with 20 bases remaining between them. Germline V gene lookup returns CDR1 LGHDT and CDR2 YNNKEL (reference sequence). The CDR3 is 15 amino acids. The CDR3 loop reads CASSQGPSEASSQYF. The CDR3, as DNA: TGTGCCAGCAGCCAAGGCCCTAGCGAGGCGTCCAGCCAGTATTTT.

This clonotype appeared many times. The rearrangement uses TRBV30 and TRBJ1-5; weak D call: TRBD1 (6 bases). Germline CDR1 and CDR2: GTSNPN and SVGIG (reference sequence). The CDR3 consists of 14 residues. Trimming cost V 3 bases and J 2 bases, with 11 bases left between them. The CDR3 loop reads CAWREQGGNQPQHF. In nucleotides, the CDR3 is TGTGCCTGGAGGGAACAGGGCGGCAATCAGCCCCAGCATTTT.